What follows are 13 T cell receptor beta chains derived from one specimen sequenced in a study of T cell changes during pregnancy in multiple sclerosis. Method: immunoSEQ multiplex PCR; TCRdb's copy keeps in-frame clones and lacks some. The table lists under 95,000 clones, around 91% of them singletons, with approximately 1.6% in the top ten. The sample was peripheral blood, taken after pregnancy. The receptors stem from a female donor in good health, enrolled as a control in a pregnancy study.

The chain has TRBV11-2 and TRBJ2-3; D gene uncertain. Germline V lookup: CDR1 SGHAT, CDR2 FQNNGV. The CDR3 loop spans 14 amino acids. Trimming removed 2 bases at V and 1 base at J, with 7 bases between. The CDR3: CASSLQAGTDTQYF. In DNA form, the CDR3 reads TGTGCCAGCAGCTTACAGGCCGGCACAGATACGCAGTATTTT.

The genes are TRBV5-1 and TRBJ1-2, with D maybe TRBD1 (5 bases). The CDR3 sequence is 11 residues long. Germline V gives CDR1 SGHRS, CDR2 YFSETQ. V was pared by 7 bases and J by 8 bases, with 12 bases between. The CDR3 here is CASGGGNGYTF. The CDR3 bases are TGCGCCAGCGGGGGGGGGAACGGCTACACCTTC. The variable domain in full, with the rest retrieved from reference TRBV5-1 and TRBJ1-2, is KAGVTQTPRYLIKTRGQQVTLSCSPISGHRSVSWYQQTPGQGLQFLFEYFSETQRNKGNFPGRFSGRQFSNSRSEMNVSTLELGDSALYLCASGGGNGYTFGSGTRLTVV.

This sequence joins TRBV2 and TRBJ2-1; no reliable D call. Germline V gene lookup returns CDR1 SNHLY and CDR2 FYNNEI. The CDR3 totals 13 residues. V was clipped by 5 bases and J by 3 bases, with 8 bases between them. The CDR3 spells CASSLEVYNEQFF. The CDR3 DNA reads as TGTGCCAGCAGTCTAGAGGTCTACAATGAGCAGTTCTTC.

The genes are TRBV27 and TRBJ2-2, with 15 bases matching TRBD2. CDR1 and CDR2 (germline): MNHEY, SMNVEV (reference sequence). This CDR3 contains 18 residues. After removal of 0 bases from V and 5 bases from J, the junction contained 4 bases not matched to a gene. CDR3 residues: CASSLSGTSGGPTGELFF. The CDR3 DNA follows: TGTGCCAGCAGTTTATCAGGGACTAGCGGGGGGCCTACCGGGGAGCTGTTTTTT.

The chain employs TRBV7-2 and TRBJ2-3; a weak D match, TRBD2 (6 bases). The CDR3 has 15 residues. Between the trimmed V and J ends, which lost 5 bases and 2 bases, there was a span of 14 bases. CDR1 is SGHTA, CDR2 FQGNSA, per germline. CDR3 nucleotides: TGTGCCAGCAGCCCTTGGGGAGGATACACAGATACGCAGTATTTT. Translation: CASSPWGGYTDTQYF.

The chain links TRBV18 to TRBJ1-5; D not resolved. CDR1 is KGHSH, CDR2 LQKENI, per germline. V lost 3 bases and J 4 bases, leaving 10 bases between the germline ends. The CDR3 loop spans 14 amino acids. This CDR3 reads CASSPLSVNQPQHF. The CDR3 DNA reads as TGTGCCAGCTCACCCCTCTCGGTTAATCAGCCCCAGCATTTT.

In this sample, this clone turned up once. The chain is built from TRBV4-3 and TRBJ1-5; TRBD1 matches at 8 bases. This CDR3 is 15 amino acids long. Germline V gene lookup returns CDR1 LGHNA and CDR2 YSLEER. V was clipped by 0 bases and J by 6 bases; unmatched bases: 4. CDR3 nucleotide sequence: TGCGCCAGCAGCCAAGATGAACAGGGGGGTCAGCCCCAGCATTTT. Encoded protein: CASSQDEQGGQPQHF.

The V and J genes are TRBV7-2 and TRBJ2-7; possible D gene TRBD1, 6 bases. V lost 0 bases and J lost 5, with 14 bases in between. The CDR3 has 15 amino acids. The germline gives CDR1 SGHTA, CDR2 FQGNSA. CDR3 sequence reads: CASSLAQGTLDEQYF. The CDR3, as DNA: TGTGCCAGCAGCTTAGCACAGGGAACTCTTGACGAGCAGTACTTC.

Here the CDR3 DNA reads TGTGCCAGCAGCGGGGGACTAGCGGACTACAATGAGCAGTTCTTC. Translating it yields CASSGGLADYNEQFF. The rearrangement links TRBV9 to TRBJ2-1, with TRBD2 matching 11 bases. The CDR3 loop spans 15 amino acids. After removal of 3 bases from V and 3 bases from J, the junction contained 2 bases not matched to a gene. The V gene's germline CDR1 is SGDLS and CDR2 YYNGEE.

V usage is TRBV5-1 and J usage is TRBJ2-1; TRBD2 is a possible D gene (6 bases). V lost 4 bases and J 5 bases, leaving 13 bases between the germline ends. The CDR3 totals 14 residues. CDR1 and CDR2 (germline): SGHRS, YFSETQ. CDR3 loop: CASSPYASDNEQFF. In DNA form, the CDR3 reads TGCGCCAGCAGCCCATATGCTAGCGACAATGAGCAGTTCTTC.

This rearrangement joins TRBV28 to TRBJ2-5, with D possibly TRBD2 on 6 matching bases. The CDR3 length is 13 residues. Germline loops: CDR1 MDHEN, CDR2 SYDVKM. Trimming removed 4 bases from V and 11 bases from J, with 17 bases in between. The DNA for the CDR3 is TGTGCCAGCAGTTCTACCCCCGCCGGGGGACAGTACTTC. It is translated as CASSSTPAGGQYF.

The chain joins TRBV7-9 to TRBJ1-1, with TRBD1 identical over 7 bases. The V gene end was trimmed by 5 bases and the J gene end by 4 bases; junction bases not matched to a gene: 10. The germline V gene has CDR1 SEHNR and CDR2 FQNEAQ (reference sequence). The CDR3 has 15 amino acids. Here the CDR3 reads CASSVRGSESTEAFF. The DNA of the CDR3 is TGTGCCAGCAGCGTCAGGGGGTCTGAGAGCACTGAAGCTTTCTTT.

V and J are TRBV20-1 and TRBJ2-7; weak D call: TRBD1 (5 bases). This CDR3 spans 11 amino acids. Trimming pared 3 bases from V and 7 bases from J, leaving 10 bases between. Germline assignment: CDR1 DFQATT and CDR2 SNEGSKA (reference sequence). The CDR3 DNA sequence: TGCAGTGCTAGGGGGCAGTGGGAGCAGTACTTC. Translating gives CSARGQWEQYF.